This TCR beta chain was recorded in a study of identical twins. TCRdb reprocessed the 5' RACE reads with MiXCR, giving one entry per CDR3 protein. The sample lists fewer than 500,000 distinct CDR3 sequences, about 13% seen once, with about 0.94% in the top ten. This clonotype was recorded at least ten times. The sample also formed part of further work on yellow fever vaccine responses in identical twins.

Sequencing was performed on CD4+ T cells sorted from blood. This TCR derives from a woman younger than 35 in good health.

The CDR3 region is CSAPRQGFYNEQFF. The DNA of the CDR3 is TGCAGTGCTCCCCGACAGGGGTTCTACAATGAGCAGTTCTTC. The chain has TRBV20-1 and TRBJ2-1; 8 bases line up with TRBD1. With V trimmed by 5 bases and J by 3 bases, 6 bases remained unmatched. Germline lookup yields CDR1 DFQATT and CDR2 SNEGSKA (reference sequence). This CDR3 region has 14 residues.